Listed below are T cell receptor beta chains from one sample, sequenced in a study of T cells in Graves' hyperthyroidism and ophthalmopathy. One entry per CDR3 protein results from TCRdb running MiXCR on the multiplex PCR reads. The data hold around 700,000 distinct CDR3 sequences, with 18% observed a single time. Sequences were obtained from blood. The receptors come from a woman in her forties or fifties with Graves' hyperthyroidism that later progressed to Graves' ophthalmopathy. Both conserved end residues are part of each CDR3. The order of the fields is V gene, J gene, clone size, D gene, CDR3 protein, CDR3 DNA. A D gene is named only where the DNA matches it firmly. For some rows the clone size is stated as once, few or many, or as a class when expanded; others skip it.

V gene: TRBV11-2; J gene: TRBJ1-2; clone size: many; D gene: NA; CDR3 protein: CASSLGPPSGYTF; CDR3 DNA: TGTGCCAGCAGCCTGGGGCCTCCCAGTGGCTACACCTTC
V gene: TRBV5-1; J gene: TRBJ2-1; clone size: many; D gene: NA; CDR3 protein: CASSLVQYNEQFF; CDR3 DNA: TGCGCCAGCAGCTTGGTTCAGTACAATGAGCAGTTCTTC
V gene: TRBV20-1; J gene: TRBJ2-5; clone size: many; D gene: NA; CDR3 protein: CSARDQRDGGQETQYF; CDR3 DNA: TGCAGTGCTAGAGATCAGAGGGACGGGGGCCAAGAGACCCAGTACTTC
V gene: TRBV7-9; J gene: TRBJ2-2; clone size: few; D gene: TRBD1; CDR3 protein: CASRGQGQHTGELFF; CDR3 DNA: TGTGCCAGCAGAGGACAGGGGCAGCACACCGGGGAGCTGTTTTTT
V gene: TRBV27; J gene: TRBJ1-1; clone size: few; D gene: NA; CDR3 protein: CASNSGTEAFF; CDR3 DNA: TGTGCCAGCAACAGTGGCACTGAAGCTTTCTTT
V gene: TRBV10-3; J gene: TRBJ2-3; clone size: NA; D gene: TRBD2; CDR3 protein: CASSYGVIAGATDTQYF; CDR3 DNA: TGTGCCAGCAGTTATGGGGTAATAGCGGGGGCCACAGATACGCAGTATTTT
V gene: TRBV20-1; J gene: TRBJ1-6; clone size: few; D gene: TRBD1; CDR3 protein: CSARGTGPISYNSPLHF; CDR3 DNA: TGCAGTGCTAGGGGGACAGGGCCCATCTCCTATAATTCACCCCTCCACTTT
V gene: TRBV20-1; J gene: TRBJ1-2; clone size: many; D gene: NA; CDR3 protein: CSAIGVNYGYTF; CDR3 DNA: TGCAGTGCTATCGGGGTAAACTATGGCTACACCTTC
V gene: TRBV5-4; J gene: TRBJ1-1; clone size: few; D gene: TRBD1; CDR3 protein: CASSLVGQGWAEAFF; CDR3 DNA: TGTGCCAGCAGCTTGGTGGGACAGGGGTGGGCTGAAGCTTTCTTT
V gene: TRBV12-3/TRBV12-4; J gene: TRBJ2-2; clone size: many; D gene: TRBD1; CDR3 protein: CASSGTGAGELFF; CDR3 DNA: TGTGCCAGCAGTGGGACAGGGGCAGGGGAGCTGTTTTTT
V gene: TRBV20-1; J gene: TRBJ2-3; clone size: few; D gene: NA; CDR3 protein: CSASSWGAADTQYF; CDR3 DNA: TGCAGTGCTAGTTCGTGGGGGGCAGCGGATACGCAGTATTTT
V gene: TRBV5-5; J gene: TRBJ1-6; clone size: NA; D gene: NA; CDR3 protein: CASSLGGTPYNSPLHF; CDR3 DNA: TGTGCCAGCAGCTTGGGAGGGACACCATATAATTCACCCCTCCACTTT
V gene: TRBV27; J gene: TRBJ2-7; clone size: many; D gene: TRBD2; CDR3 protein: CASSLGSGGFNEQYF; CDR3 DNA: TGTGCCAGCAGTTTAGGGAGCGGGGGTTTCAACGAGCAGTACTTC
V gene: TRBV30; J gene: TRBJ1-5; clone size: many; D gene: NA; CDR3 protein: CACAGGGNQPQHF; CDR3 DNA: TGTGCCTGCGCGGGGGGGGGAAATCAGCCCCAGCATTTT
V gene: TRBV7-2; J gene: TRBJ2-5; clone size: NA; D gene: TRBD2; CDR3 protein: CASSFGLAGTAETQYF; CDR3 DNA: TGTGCCAGCAGCTTCGGACTAGCGGGGACCGCGGAGACCCAGTACTTC
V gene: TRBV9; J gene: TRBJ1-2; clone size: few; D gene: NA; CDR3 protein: CASSVGPTAGYTF; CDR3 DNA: TGTGCCAGCAGCGTAGGGCCCACAGCGGGCTACACCTTC
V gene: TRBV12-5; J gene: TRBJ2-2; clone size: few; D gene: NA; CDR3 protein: CASGSPGFTGELFF; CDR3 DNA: TGTGCTAGTGGTTCCCCAGGGTTCACCGGGGAGCTGTTTTTT
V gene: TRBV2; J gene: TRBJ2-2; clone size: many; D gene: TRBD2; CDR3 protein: CASRTLAGGNTGELFF; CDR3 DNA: TGTGCCAGCAGGACCTTAGCGGGGGGAAACACCGGGGAGCTGTTTTTT
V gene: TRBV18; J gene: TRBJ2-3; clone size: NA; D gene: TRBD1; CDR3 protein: CASSGRTGEGTDTQYF; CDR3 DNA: TGTGCCAGCTCAGGTCGGACAGGGGAGGGCACAGATACGCAGTATTTT
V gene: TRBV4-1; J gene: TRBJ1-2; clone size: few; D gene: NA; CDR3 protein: CASSTTAEREYGYTF; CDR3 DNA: TGCGCCAGCAGCACGACCGCCGAGCGCGAGTATGGCTACACCTTC
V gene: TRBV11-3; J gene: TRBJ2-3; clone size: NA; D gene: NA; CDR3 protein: CASSRTWGNTDTQYF; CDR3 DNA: TGTGCCAGCAGCCGCACTTGGGGGAACACAGATACGCAGTATTTT
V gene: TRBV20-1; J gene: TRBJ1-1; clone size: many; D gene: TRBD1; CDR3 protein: CSARDGQGLLNTEAFF; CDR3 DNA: TGCAGTGCTAGAGATGGACAGGGATTATTGAACACTGAAGCTTTCTTT
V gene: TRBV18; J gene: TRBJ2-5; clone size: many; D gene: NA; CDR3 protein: CATGMGGSEETQYF; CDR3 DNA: TGTGCCACCGGGATGGGGGGCTCGGAAGAGACCCAGTACTTC
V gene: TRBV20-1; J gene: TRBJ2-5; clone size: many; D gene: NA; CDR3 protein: CSASRSGRGNQETQYF; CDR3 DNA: TGCAGTGCTTCAAGGTCAGGGCGGGGTAACCAAGAGACCCAGTACTTC
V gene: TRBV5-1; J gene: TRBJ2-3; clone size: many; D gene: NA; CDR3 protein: CASEAWGDSTDTQYF; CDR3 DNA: TGCGCCAGCGAAGCTTGGGGGGATAGCACAGATACGCAGTATTTT
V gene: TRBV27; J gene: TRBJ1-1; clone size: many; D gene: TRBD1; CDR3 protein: CASRRDRVNTEAFF; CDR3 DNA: TGTGCCAGCCGACGAGACAGGGTGAACACTGAAGCTTTCTTT
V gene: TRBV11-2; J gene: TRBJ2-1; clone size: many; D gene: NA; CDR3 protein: CASSRGSNGEREQFF; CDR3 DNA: TGTGCCAGCAGCCGGGGCTCTAATGGGGAACGTGAGCAGTTCTTC
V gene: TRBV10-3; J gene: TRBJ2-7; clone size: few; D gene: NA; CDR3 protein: CAMAGPGTYEQYF; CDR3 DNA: TGTGCCATGGCCGGACCGGGGACCTACGAGCAGTACTTC
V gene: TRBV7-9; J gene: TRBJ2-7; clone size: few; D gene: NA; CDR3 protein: CASGPEVSHAEQYF; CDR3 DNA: TGTGCCAGCGGACCGGAGGTCAGCCATGCCGAGCAGTACTTC
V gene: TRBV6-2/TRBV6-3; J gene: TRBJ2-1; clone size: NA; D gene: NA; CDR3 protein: CASSYPWGEQFF; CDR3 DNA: TGTGCCAGCAGTTACCCTTGGGGGGAGCAGTTCTTC
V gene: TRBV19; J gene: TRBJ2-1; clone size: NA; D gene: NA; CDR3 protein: CATYSYNEQFF; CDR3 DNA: TGTGCCACCTACTCCTACAATGAGCAGTTCTTC
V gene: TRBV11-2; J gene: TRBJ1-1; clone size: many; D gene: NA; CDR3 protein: CASGTVRDPRGAFF; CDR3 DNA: TGTGCCAGCGGAACAGTACGGGACCCTCGGGGGGCTTTCTTT
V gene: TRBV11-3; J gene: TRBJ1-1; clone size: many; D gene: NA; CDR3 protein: CASSLFGDTEAFF; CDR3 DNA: TGTGCCAGCAGCTTATTCGGGGACACTGAAGCTTTCTTT
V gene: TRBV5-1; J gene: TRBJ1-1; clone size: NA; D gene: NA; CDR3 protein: CASSLGPGDTEAFF; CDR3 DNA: TGCGCCAGCAGCTTGGGCCCGGGTGACACTGAAGCTTTCTTT
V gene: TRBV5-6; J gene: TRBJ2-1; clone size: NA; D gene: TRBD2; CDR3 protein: CASSWGLAGDEQFF; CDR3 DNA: TGTGCCAGCAGCTGGGGCCTAGCGGGGGATGAGCAGTTCTTC
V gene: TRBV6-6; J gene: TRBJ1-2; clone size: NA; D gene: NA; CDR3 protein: CASSYSMAAANYGYTF; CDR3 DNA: TGTGCCAGCAGTTACTCGATGGCAGCAGCTAACTATGGCTACACCTTC
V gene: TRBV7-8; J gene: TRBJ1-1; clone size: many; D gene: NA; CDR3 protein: CASSPQRGSGILMNTEAFF; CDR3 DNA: TGTGCCAGCAGCCCCCAAAGAGGGAGCGGGATTCTCATGAACACTGAAGCTTTCTTT
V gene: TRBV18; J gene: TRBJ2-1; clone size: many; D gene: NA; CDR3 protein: CASSPSLSYNEQFF; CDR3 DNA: TGTGCCAGCTCCCCCTCACTTAGTTACAATGAGCAGTTCTTC
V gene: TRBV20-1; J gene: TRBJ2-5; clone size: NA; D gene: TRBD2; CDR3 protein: CSAYLAGGVQETQYF; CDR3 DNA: TGCAGTGCCTATCTAGCGGGGGGTGTCCAAGAGACCCAGTACTTC
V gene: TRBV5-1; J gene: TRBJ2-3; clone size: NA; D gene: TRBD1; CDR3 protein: CASSLWTGGNTDTQYF; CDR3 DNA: TGCGCCAGCAGCTTGTGGACAGGGGGGAACACAGATACGCAGTATTTT